This T cell receptor (beta chain) appears in the sequencing data of a study of T-cell memory formation after mild COVID-19. Study-level points and caveats: Within pre-infection memory, some responding clones were found, suggesting cross-reactive memory joined.

Comment on this clonotype: Antigen: not known.

TCRdb reprocessed the 5' RACE reads with MiXCR, giving one entry per CDR3 protein. The sample records 310,000 or so distinct CDR3 sequences, 15% to 20% being singletons. With 4 bases removed from V and 0 bases from J, the gap between germline ends came to 11 bases. The CDR3 extends over 15 amino acids. Germline V lookup: CDR1 SGHRS, CDR2 YFSETQ. This clonotype was obtained from a man between 18 and 29 years old who had mild COVID-19 (a few samples of this study predate the infection). Cell type and time point are not known. The chain has TRBV5-1 and TRBJ2-1; D is uncertain. The sequencing sample was made of PBMCs or a T cell subset sorted from them (not recorded which). In DNA form, the CDR3 reads TGCGCCAGCAGCGCTTATAAGGACTCCTACAATGAGCAGTTCTTC. Protein sequence: CASSAYKDSYNEQFF.